One sample yielded the 18 T cell receptor beta chains listed below, sequenced in a study of graft-versus-host responses after intestinal transplantation. Produced via immunoSEQ multiplex PCR; TCRdb's table is partial and in-frame only. Among roughly 60,000 clones listed, around 91% were seen once. Sequenced material: PBMCs, taken less than 130 days after intestinal transplantation. These TCRs come from a human patient who received an intestinal transplant, so some T cells may come from the graft donor.

This clone appeared a few times. The chain combines TRBV5-6 with TRBJ2-7; D unresolved. This CDR3 spans 12 amino acids. Trimming shortened V by 1 base and J by 8 bases, and 10 bases separated the two germline ends. Germline lookup yields CDR1 SGHDT and CDR2 YYEEEE. CDR3 in amino acids: CASSLIRTKQYF. The CDR3 bases are TGTGCCAGCAGCTTGATCCGGACGAAGCAGTACTTC. Combining the CDR3 with reference TRBV5-6 and TRBJ2-7 gives the whole variable domain DAGVTQSPTHLIKTRGQQVTLRCSPKSGHDTVSWYQQALGQGPQFIFQYYEEEERQRGNFPDRFSGHQFPNYSSELNVNALLLGDSALYLCASSLIRTKQYFGPGTRLTVT.

The table lists this clone with a few counts. This chain joins TRBV5-8 and TRBJ1-5; D not certain. The CDR3 consists of 15 residues. CDR1 and CDR2 (germline): SGHTS, YDEGEE. V dropped 4 bases and J dropped 7 bases, with 18 bases sitting between them. The CDR3 nucleotides read TGTGCCAGCAGCGGTGGAGGGATGAATAGACAGCCCCAGCATTTT. Protein product: CASSGGGMNRQPQHF.

The rearrangement joins TRBV5-8 to TRBJ2-1; D remains ambiguous. There are 13 residues in the CDR3. The V gene lost 0 bases and the J gene lost 4 bases, with 5 bases spanning the gap. CDR1 SGHTS and CDR2 YDEGEE come from the germline V gene. CDR3 loop: CASSLGPYNEQFF. The CDR3 DNA reads as TGTGCCAGCAGCTTGGGGCCTTACAATGAGCAGTTCTTC.

The table lists this clone with a few counts. The chain couples TRBV7-3 to TRBJ1-1, with D perhaps matching TRBD1 (6 bases). CDR1 and CDR2 from the germline V gene are SGHTA and FQGTGA. The CDR3 runs 14 residues. Trimming cost V 0 bases and J 1 base, with 6 bases left between them. CDR3 region: CASSLTGGNTEAFF. In nucleotides, the CDR3 is TGTGCCAGCAGCTTAACAGGGGGGAACACTGAAGCTTTCTTT.

Concerning this clone itself: Other DNA sequences of this sample code for an identical CDR3. The chain links TRBV18 to TRBJ1-4; D remains unclear. The V gene's germline CDR1 is KGHSH and CDR2 LQKENI. The V gene lost 3 bases and the J gene lost 7 bases, with 9 bases spanning the gap. The CDR3 runs 13 residues. The CDR3, as DNA: TGTGCCAGCTCACCCCGGGAGGGTGAAAAACTGTTTTTT. This sequence encodes CASSPREGEKLFF.

This clone was recorded only once. The chain joins TRBV7-9 to TRBJ2-7; 7 bases fit TRBD1. The CDR3 is made up of 14 amino acids. Per germline, CDR1 SEHNR and CDR2 FQNEAQ (reference sequence). Trimming removed 5 bases from V and 6 bases from J; junction bases left unmatched: 10. The CDR3 loop reads CASSPRDRLGEQYF. Written as DNA, the CDR3 is TGTGCCAGCAGCCCTAGGGACAGACTCGGCGAGCAGTACTTC. Complete variable domain (other parts from reference TRBV7-9 and TRBJ2-7): DTGVSQNPRHKITKRGQNVTFRCDPISEHNRLYWYRQTLGQGPEFLTYFQNEAQLEKSRLLSDRFSAERPKGSFSTLEIQRTEQGDSAMYLCASSPRDRLGEQYFGPGTRLTVT.

The rearrangement uses TRBV5-1 and TRBJ1-1; D gene ambiguous. The V gene's germline CDR1 is SGHRS and CDR2 YFSETQ. Trimming shortened V by 2 bases and J by 4 bases, and 12 bases separated the two germline ends. This CDR3 is built from 14 residues. The CDR3 region has the DNA TGCGCCAGCAGCTTTAACGGTGCGATCACTGAAGCTTTCTTT. This codes for CASSFNGAITEAFF.

The chain couples TRBV5-8 to TRBJ1-3; D may be TRBD1 (5 bases). Trimming stripped 5 bases from V and 2 bases from J, with 20 bases between. This CDR3 has 17 residues. The germline CDR1 and CDR2 sequences are SGHTS and YDEGEE. The CDR3 DNA reads TGTGCCAGCAGTAACCTCCCGACAGTCGGCGCTGGAAACACCATATATTTT. This codes for CASSNLPTVGAGNTIYF.

J is TRBJ2-7 and V is TRBV5-6; the D is unclear. The CDR3 length is 12 residues. Germline assignment: CDR1 SGHDT and CDR2 YYEEEE. Trimming removed 1 base from V and 3 bases from J, with 5 bases in between. This CDR3 reads CASSLTDYEQYF. The CDR3 DNA is TGTGCCAGCAGCTTGACAGACTACGAGCAGTACTTC.

This clone occurred a few times. The chain links TRBV30 to TRBJ1-5; a possible D gene is TRBD1 (6 bases). This CDR3 region has 18 residues. Deletions cut 2 bases from V and 0 bases from J, with 20 bases between. Germline V gene lookup returns CDR1 GTSNPN and CDR2 SVGIG (reference sequence). CDR3 sequence: CAWSIAGGGPYSNQPQHF. CDR3 nucleotides: TGTGCCTGGAGTATCGCCGGGGGGGGCCCTTATAGCAATCAGCCCCAGCATTTT.

The CDR3 loop is CATDSLRGGGKELFF. CDR3 in DNA: TGTGCCACCGACAGTTTACGCGGGGGGGGGAAAGAGCTGTTTTTT. The chain is built from TRBV6-1 and TRBJ2-2; TRBD2 matches 9 bases. This CDR3 spans 15 amino acids. V shed 10 bases and J 11 bases; nucleotides not matched to a gene: 17. Per germline, CDR1 MNHNS and CDR2 SASEGT.

The V gene is TRBV28, the J gene TRBJ2-7, with 7 bases lining up with TRBD2. The CDR3 length is 13 residues. Germline V CDR1 and CDR2: MDHEN, SYDVKM. Unmatched junction bases numbered 3, after V lost 3 bases and J lost 4 bases. The CDR3 nucleotides read TGTGCCAGCAGTTTCGGGGGGTTATACGAGCAGTACTTC. Its translation is CASSFGGLYEQYF.

The chain couples TRBV11-2 to TRBJ2-1; D call uncertain. This CDR3 is built from 12 residues. V was clipped by 5 bases and J by 4 bases, with 6 bases between them. Germline V CDR1 and CDR2: SGHAT, FQNNGV. CDR3 region: CASSIQYNEQFF. The CDR3 DNA reads TGTGCCAGCAGCATCCAATACAATGAGCAGTTCTTC.

The rearrangement joins TRBV2 to TRBJ1-1, with a weak D call TRBD1 (5 bases). This CDR3 has 13 residues. The V end lost 6 bases, the J end lost 1 base, and 9 bases lay between the germline ends. Germline CDR1 and CDR2: SNHLY and FYNNEI. The CDR3 reads CASRGGPNTEAFF. The CDR3 nucleotides are TGTGCCAGCAGGGGGGGTCCGAACACTGAAGCTTTCTTT.

The chain combines TRBV6-1 with TRBJ2-7; D is uncertain. This CDR3 region has 12 residues. Germline-derived CDR1 and CDR2 are MNHNS and SASEGT. Trimming took off 0 bases at V and 5 bases at J, with 5 bases between the two ends. CDR3 in amino acids: CASSEAGHEQYF. CDR3 in DNA: TGTGCCAGCAGTGAAGCGGGTCACGAGCAGTACTTC.

This chain joins TRBV5-4 and TRBJ2-5, with 9 bases that match TRBD1. The DNA end lines up better with TRBJ2-7; the J call may be wrong. Looked up from germline, CDR1 is SGHNT and CDR2 is YYREEE (reference sequence). This CDR3 is built from 13 residues. Written as DNA, the CDR3 is TGTGCCAGCAGCTGGGACAGGGCCTACGAGCAGTACTTC. It is translated as CASSWDRAYEQYF.

The sample holds one count of this clone. The genes are TRBV28 and TRBJ2-7; TRBD2 matches 10 bases. Germline V gives CDR1 MDHEN, CDR2 SYDVKM. This CDR3 is 19 amino acids long. The trim removed 4 bases at V and 0 bases at J, leaving 15 bases unmatched. The CDR3 is CASSSTLTSGRWHSYEQYF. CDR3 DNA: TGTGCCAGCAGTTCTACCCTGACTAGCGGGCGATGGCACTCCTACGAGCAGTACTTC.

The chain recombines TRBV19 with TRBJ1-4; no clear D. Trimming took off 5 bases at V and 7 bases at J, with 5 bases between the two ends. The CDR3 is 11 amino acids. Per germline, CDR1 LNHDA and CDR2 SQIVND (reference sequence). CDR3 in amino acids: CASSPSEKLFF. Written as DNA, the CDR3 is TGTGCCAGTAGTCCGAGTGAAAAACTGTTTTTT.